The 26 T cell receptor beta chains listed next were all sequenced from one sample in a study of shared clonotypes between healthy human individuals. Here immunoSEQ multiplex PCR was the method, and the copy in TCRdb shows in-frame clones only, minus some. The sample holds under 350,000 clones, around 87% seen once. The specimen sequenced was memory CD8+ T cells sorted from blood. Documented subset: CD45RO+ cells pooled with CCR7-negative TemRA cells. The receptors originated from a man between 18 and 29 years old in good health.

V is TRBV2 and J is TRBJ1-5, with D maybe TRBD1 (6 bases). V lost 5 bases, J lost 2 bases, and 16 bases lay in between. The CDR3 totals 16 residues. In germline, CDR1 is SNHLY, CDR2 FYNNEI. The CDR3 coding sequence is TGTGCCAGCAGTCTCAGGGGCCCCTATGGCAATCAGCCCCAGCATTTT. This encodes CASSLRGPYGNQPQHF.

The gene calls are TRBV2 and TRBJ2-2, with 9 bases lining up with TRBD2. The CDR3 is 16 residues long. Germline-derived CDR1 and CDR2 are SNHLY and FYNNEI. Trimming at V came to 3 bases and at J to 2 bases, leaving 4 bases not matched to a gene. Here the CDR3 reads CASSDTSGYNTGELFF. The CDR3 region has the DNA TGTGCCAGCAGTGATACTAGCGGGTATAACACCGGGGAGCTGTTTTTT. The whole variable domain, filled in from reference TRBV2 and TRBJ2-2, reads EPEVTQTPSHQVTQMGQEVILRCVPISNHLYFYWYRQILGQKVEFLVSFYNNEISEKSEIFDDQFSVERPDGSNFTLKIRSTKLEDSAMYFCASSDTSGYNTGELFFGEGSRLTVL.

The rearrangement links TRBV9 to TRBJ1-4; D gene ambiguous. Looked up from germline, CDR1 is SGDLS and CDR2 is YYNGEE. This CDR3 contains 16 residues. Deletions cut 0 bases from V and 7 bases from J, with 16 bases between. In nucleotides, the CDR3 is TGTGCCAGCAGCGTAGATAACGGCCCGGTCGGTGAAAAACTGTTTTTT. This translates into CASSVDNGPVGEKLFF.

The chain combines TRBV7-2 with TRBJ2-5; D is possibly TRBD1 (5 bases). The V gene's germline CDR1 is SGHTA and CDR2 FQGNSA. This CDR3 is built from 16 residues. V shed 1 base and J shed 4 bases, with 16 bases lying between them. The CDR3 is CASSLGGALMGETQYF. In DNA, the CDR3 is TGTGCCAGCAGCTTAGGTGGGGCGCTTATGGGAGAGACCCAGTACTTC.

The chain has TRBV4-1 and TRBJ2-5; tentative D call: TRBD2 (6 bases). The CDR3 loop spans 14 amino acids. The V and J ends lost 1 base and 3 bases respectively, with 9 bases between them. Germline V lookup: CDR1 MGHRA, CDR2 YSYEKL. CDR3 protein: CASSQGRGKETQYF. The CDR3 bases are TGCGCCAGCAGCCAAGGGCGGGGTAAAGAGACCCAGTACTTC.

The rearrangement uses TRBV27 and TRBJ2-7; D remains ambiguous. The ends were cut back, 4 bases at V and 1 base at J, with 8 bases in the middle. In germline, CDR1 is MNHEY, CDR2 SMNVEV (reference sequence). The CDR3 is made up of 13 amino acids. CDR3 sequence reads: CASSSKPSYEQYF. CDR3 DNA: TGTGCCAGCAGTTCCAAACCGTCCTACGAGCAGTACTTC.

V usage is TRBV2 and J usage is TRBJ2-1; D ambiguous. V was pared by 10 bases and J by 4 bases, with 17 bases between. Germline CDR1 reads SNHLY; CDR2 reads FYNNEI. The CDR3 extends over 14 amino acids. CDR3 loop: CANSGPHGYNEQFF. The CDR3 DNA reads TGTGCCAATTCCGGGCCCCACGGGTACAATGAGCAGTTCTTC.

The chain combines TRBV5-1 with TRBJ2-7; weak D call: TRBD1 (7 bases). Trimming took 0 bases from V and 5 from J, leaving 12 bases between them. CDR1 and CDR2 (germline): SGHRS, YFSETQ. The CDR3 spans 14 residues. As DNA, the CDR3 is TGCGCCAGCAGCTTGGGACAGGGACTGAACGAGCAGTACTTC. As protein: CASSLGQGLNEQYF.

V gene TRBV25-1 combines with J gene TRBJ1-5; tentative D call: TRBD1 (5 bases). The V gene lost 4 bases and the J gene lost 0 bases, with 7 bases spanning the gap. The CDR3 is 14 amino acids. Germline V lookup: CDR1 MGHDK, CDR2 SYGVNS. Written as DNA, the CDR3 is TGTGCCAGCAGTGGCAGGGTTAGCAATCAGCCCCAGCATTTT. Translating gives CASSGRVSNQPQHF.

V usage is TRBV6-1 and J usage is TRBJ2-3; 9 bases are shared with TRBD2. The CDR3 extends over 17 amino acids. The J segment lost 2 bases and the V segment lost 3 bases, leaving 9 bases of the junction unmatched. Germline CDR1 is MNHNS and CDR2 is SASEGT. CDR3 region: CASSEFLAGAHTDTQYF. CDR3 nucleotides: TGTGCCAGCAGTGAGTTCTTAGCGGGGGCCCACACAGATACGCAGTATTTT.

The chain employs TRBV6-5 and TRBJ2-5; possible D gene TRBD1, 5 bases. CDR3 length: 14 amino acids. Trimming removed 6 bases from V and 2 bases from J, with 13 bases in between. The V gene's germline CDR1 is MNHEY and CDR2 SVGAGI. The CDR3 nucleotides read TGTGCCAGCAGCACACTGACAGAGCAAGAGACCCAGTACTTC. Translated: CASSTLTEQETQYF.

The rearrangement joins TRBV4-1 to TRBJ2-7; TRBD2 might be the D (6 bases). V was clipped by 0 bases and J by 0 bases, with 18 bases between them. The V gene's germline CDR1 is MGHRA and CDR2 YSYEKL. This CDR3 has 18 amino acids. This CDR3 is CASSQDPGVVWGSYEQYF. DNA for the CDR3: TGCGCCAGCAGCCAAGATCCGGGAGTTGTTTGGGGCTCCTACGAGCAGTACTTC.

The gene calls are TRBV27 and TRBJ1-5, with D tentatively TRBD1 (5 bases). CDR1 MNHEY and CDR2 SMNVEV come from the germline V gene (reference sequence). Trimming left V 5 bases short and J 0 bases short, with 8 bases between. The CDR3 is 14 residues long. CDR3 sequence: CASSGADSNQPQHF. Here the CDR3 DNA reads TGTGCCAGCAGTGGGGCGGATAGCAATCAGCCCCAGCATTTT.

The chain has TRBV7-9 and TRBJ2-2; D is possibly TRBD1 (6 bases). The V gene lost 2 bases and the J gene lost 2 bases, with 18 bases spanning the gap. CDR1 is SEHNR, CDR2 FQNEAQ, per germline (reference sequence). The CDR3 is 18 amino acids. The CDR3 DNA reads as TGTGCCAGCAGCTTATCCTTGGGCCGGGACAAAAACACCGGGGAGCTGTTTTTT. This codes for CASSLSLGRDKNTGELFF.

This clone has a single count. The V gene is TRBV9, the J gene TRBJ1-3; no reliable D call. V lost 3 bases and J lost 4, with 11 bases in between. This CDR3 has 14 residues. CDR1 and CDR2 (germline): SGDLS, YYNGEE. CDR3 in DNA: TGTGCCAGCAGCGCCCCGGCAGGCGGAAACACCATATATTTT. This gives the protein CASSAPAGGNTIYF.

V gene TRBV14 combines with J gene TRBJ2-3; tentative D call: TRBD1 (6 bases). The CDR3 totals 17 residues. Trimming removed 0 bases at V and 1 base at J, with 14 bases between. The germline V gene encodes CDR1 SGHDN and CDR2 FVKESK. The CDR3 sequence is CASSQDGTPLRTDTQYF. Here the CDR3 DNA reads TGTGCCAGCAGCCAAGACGGGACACCCCTTCGCACAGATACGCAGTATTTT.

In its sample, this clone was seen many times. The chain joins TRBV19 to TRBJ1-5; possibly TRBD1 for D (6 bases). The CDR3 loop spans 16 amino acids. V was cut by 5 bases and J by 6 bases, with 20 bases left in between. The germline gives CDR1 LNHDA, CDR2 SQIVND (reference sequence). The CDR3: CASSPRHGGSFQPQHF. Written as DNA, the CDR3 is TGTGCCAGTAGTCCCCGCCACGGGGGCAGTTTTCAGCCCCAGCATTTT.

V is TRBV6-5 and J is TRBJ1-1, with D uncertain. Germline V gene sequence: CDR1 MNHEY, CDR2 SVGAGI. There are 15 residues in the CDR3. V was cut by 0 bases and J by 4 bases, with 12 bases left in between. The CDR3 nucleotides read TGTGCCAGCAGTTACTCGTCCGCAGGTGCCACTGAAGCTTTCTTT. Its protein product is CASSYSSAGATEAFF.

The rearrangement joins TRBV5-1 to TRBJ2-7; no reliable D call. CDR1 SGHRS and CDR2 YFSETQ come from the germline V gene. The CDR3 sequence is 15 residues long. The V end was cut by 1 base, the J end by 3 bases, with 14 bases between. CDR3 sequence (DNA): TGCGCCAGCAGCTTGAGATCCAGGCTTAGCTACGAGCAGTACTTC. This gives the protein CASSLRSRLSYEQYF.

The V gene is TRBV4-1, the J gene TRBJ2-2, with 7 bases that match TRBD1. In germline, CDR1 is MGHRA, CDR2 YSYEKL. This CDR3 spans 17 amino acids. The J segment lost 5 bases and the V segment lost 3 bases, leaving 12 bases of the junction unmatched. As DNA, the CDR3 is TGCGCCAGCAGCCAGGCCCCAACAGGGACAGAGACCGGGGAGCTGTTTTTT. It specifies CASSQAPTGTETGELFF.

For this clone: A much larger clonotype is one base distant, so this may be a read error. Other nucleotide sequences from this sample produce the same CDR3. The CDR3, as DNA: TGTGCCAGCAGCTTAGGGGGCACCTACGAGCAGTACTTC. Amino acid sequence: CASSLGGTYEQYF. This chain joins TRBV11-2 and TRBJ2-7, with D possibly TRBD1 on 5 matching bases. CDR3 size: 13 residues. CDR1 SGHAT and CDR2 FQNNGV come from the germline V gene. The V end lost 1 base, the J end lost 2 bases, and 6 bases lay between the germline ends.

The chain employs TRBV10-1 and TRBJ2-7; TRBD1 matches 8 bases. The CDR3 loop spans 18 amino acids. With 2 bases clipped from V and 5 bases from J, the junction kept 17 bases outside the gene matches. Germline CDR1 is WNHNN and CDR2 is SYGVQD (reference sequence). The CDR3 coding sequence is TGCGCCAGCAGTGAGCCCGAGGACGCAGCAGGGGGCGTCGACGAGCAGTACTTC. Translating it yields CASSEPEDAAGGVDEQYF.

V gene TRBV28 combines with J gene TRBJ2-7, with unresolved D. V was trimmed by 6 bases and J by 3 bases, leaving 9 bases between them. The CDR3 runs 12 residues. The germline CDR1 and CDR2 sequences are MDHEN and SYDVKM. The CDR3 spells CASRFTDYEQYF. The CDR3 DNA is TGTGCCAGCAGGTTTACAGACTACGAGCAGTACTTC.

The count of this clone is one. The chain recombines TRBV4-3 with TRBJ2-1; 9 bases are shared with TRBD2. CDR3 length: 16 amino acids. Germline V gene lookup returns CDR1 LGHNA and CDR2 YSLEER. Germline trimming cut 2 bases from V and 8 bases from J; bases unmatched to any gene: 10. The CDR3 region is CASSQLSGRLGDEQFF. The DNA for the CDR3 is TGCGCCAGCAGCCAACTTAGCGGGAGACTCGGGGATGAGCAGTTCTTC.

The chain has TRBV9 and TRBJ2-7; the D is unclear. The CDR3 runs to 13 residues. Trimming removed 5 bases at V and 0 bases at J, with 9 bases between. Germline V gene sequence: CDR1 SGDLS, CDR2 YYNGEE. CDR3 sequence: CASSLGPSYEQYF. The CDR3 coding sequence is TGTGCCAGCAGTCTAGGCCCCTCCTACGAGCAGTACTTC.

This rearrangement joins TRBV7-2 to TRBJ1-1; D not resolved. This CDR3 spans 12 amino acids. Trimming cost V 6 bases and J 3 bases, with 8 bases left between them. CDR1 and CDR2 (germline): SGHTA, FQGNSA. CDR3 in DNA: TGTGCCAGCAGGGGCGGGCACACTGAAGCTTTCTTT. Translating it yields CASRGGHTEAFF. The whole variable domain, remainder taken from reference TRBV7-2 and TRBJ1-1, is GAGVSQSPSNKVTEKGKDVELRCDPISGHTALYWYRQSLGQGLEFLIYFQGNSAPDKSGLPSDRFSAERTGGSVSTLTIQRTQQEDSAVYLCASRGGHTEAFFGQGTRLTVV.